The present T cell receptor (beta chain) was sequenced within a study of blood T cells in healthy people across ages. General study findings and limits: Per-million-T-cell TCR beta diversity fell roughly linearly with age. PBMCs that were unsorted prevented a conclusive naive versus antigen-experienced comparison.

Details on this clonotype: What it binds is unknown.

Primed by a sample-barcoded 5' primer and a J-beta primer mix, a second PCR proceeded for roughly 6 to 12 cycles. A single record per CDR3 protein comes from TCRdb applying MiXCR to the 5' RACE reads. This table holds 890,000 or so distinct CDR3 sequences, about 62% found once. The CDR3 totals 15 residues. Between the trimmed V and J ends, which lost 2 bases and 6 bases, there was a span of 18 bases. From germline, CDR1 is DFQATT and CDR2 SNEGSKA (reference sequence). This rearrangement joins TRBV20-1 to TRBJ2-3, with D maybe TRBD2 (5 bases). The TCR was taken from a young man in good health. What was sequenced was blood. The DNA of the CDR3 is TGCAGTGCTAGACGGACTGGAGGTTTGAGGGATACGCAGTATTTT. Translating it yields CSARRTGGLRDTQYF.